Below are 29 T cell receptor beta chains sequenced from a single sample in a study of CD8 T cells in Susac syndrome. RNA was extracted with the RNeasy kit, and a quantity of about 0.45 to 1 ug was reverse transcribed using random hexamers. TCRdb used MiXCR to reprocess the immunoSEQ multiplex PCR reads, holding one entry per CDR3 protein. The repertoire holds some 300,000 distinct CDR3 sequences, with roughly 84% as singletons. Sequencing input: CD8+ T cells from PBMCs. These receptors were collected from a human donor with multiple sclerosis.

V gene TRBV28 combines with J gene TRBJ2-7; TRBD2 matches 9 bases. The CDR3 consists of 14 residues. V lost 7 bases to trimming and J lost 6 bases; unmatched junction nucleotides: 10. CDR1 is MDHEN and CDR2 is SYDVKM in the germline V gene. CDR3: CASILAAGGREQYF. CDR3 in DNA: TGTGCCAGCATCTTAGCGGCGGGAGGGCGCGAGCAGTACTTC. The full variable domain, its missing parts supplied by reference TRBV28 and TRBJ2-7, is DVKVTQSSRYLVKRTGEKVFLECVQDMDHENMFWYRQDPGLGLRLIYFSYDVKMKEKGDIPEGYSVSREKKERFSLILESASTNQTSMYLCASILAAGGREQYFGPGTRLTVT.

CDR3 bases: TGTGCCTGGAGTGTACCAGGGAATCAGCCCCAGCATTTT. It translates to CAWSVPGNQPQHF. The chain joins TRBV30 to TRBJ1-5; D possibly corresponds to TRBD1 (5 bases). The germline V gene has CDR1 GTSNPN and CDR2 SVGIG (reference sequence). Trimming pared 0 bases from V and 4 bases from J, leaving 7 bases between. CDR3 length: 13 residues.

This chain connects TRBV11-2 to TRBJ2-7; 9 positions match TRBD1. V lost 5 bases, J lost 5 bases, and 10 bases stayed unmatched. CDR1 is SGHAT and CDR2 is FQNNGV in the germline V gene. This CDR3 comprises 15 residues. The DNA of the CDR3 is TGTGCCAGCAGCCGTGAGGACAGGGGTATGGACGAGCAGTACTTC. Amino acid sequence: CASSREDRGMDEQYF.

V and J are TRBV7-2 and TRBJ1-1, with TRBD1 matching over 9 bases. CDR1 is SGHTA and CDR2 is FQGNSA in the germline V gene. The CDR3 spans 12 residues. V lost 6 bases and J lost 10; bases outside the gene matches: 6. CDR3 sequence reads: CASRRVGQGAFF. The CDR3 bases are TGTGCCAGCAGGAGGGTGGGACAGGGAGCTTTCTTT. Supplemented by reference TRBV7-2 and TRBJ1-1, the full variable domain reads GAGVSQSPSNKVTEKGKDVELRCDPISGHTALYWYRQSLGQGLEFLIYFQGNSAPDKSGLPSDRFSAERTGGSVSTLTIQRTQQEDSAVYLCASRRVGQGAFFGQGTRLTVV.

V is TRBV29-1 and J is TRBJ1-2; possible D gene TRBD1, 5 bases. There are 13 residues in the CDR3. Germline CDR1 reads SQVTM; CDR2 reads ANQGSEA. V lost 7 bases and J lost 1, with 13 bases in between. This CDR3 is CSAPSGGNYGYTF. The CDR3 DNA reads TGCAGCGCCCCGAGTGGGGGTAACTATGGCTACACCTTC.

This clonotype occurred once. The J gene is TRBJ1-1, the V gene TRBV4-1; TRBD1 matches at 7 bases. Germline V CDR1 and CDR2: MGHRA, YSYEKL. J gave up 5 bases and V 1 base, and 4 bases lay outside the gene matches. The CDR3 sequence is 14 residues long. CDR3 DNA: TGCGCCAGCAGCCAAGTACAGGGGTTTACTGAAGCTTTCTTT. Its protein is CASSQVQGFTEAFF.

The chain combines TRBV7-9 with TRBJ1-2, with unresolved D. The V end lost 5 bases, the J end lost 2 bases, and 18 bases lay between the germline ends. The CDR3 is 16 residues long. The germline V gene has CDR1 SEHNR and CDR2 FQNEAQ (reference sequence). This CDR3 is CASSPRPDLGNYGYTF. The CDR3 region has the DNA TGTGCCAGCAGCCCCCGTCCGGACCTGGGGAACTATGGCTACACCTTC.

V and J are TRBV27 and TRBJ2-7; D uncertain. The germline V gene encodes CDR1 MNHEY and CDR2 SMNVEV (reference sequence). V was trimmed by 0 bases and J by 2 bases, leaving 17 bases between them. The CDR3 contains 17 residues. The CDR3 is CASSLSTPDYLAYEQYF. The CDR3 coding sequence is TGTGCCAGCAGTTTATCAACCCCCGATTACCTTGCCTACGAGCAGTACTTC.

The chain joins TRBV7-9 to TRBJ1-2; D is unresolved. The CDR3 spans 13 residues. The germline CDR1 and CDR2 sequences are SEHNR and FQNEAQ (reference sequence). V was pared by 0 bases and J by 8 bases, with 10 bases between. CDR3 residues: CASSLARAIGYTF. DNA for the CDR3: TGTGCCAGCAGCTTAGCGCGGGCGATCGGCTACACCTTC.

The chain couples TRBV5-6 to TRBJ2-3; 12 nucleotides line up with TRBD2. Germline CDR1 and CDR2: SGHDT and YYEEEE. The CDR3 loop spans 16 amino acids. V was clipped by 4 bases and J by 0 bases; unmatched bases: 3. This chain's CDR3 is CASSPTSGGSTDTQYF. In DNA form, the CDR3 reads TGTGCCAGCAGCCCGACTAGCGGGGGTAGCACAGATACGCAGTATTTT. The full variable domain, its missing parts supplied by reference TRBV5-6 and TRBJ2-3, is DAGVTQSPTHLIKTRGQQVTLRCSPKSGHDTVSWYQQALGQGPQFIFQYYEEEERQRGNFPDRFSGHQFPNYSSELNVNALLLGDSALYLCASSPTSGGSTDTQYFGPGTRLTVL.

V gene TRBV5-5 combines with J gene TRBJ1-1; D is unresolved. Trimming took off 2 bases at V and 1 base at J, with 12 bases between the two ends. Germline V gives CDR1 SGHKS, CDR2 YYEKEE (reference sequence). This CDR3 region has 15 residues. CDR3 bases: TGTGCCAGCAGCTTCCGAGAGGGATGGAACACTGAAGCTTTCTTT. Encoded protein: CASSFREGWNTEAFF. The entire variable domain, with the rest obtained from reference TRBV5-5 and TRBJ1-1, is as follows: DAGVTQSPTHLIKTRGQQVTLRCSPISGHKSVSWYQQVLGQGPQFIFQYYEKEERGRGNFPDRFSARQFPNYSSELNVNALLLGDSALYLCASSFREGWNTEAFFGQGTRLTVV.

The rearrangement uses TRBV11-2 and TRBJ2-5, with 7 bases lining up with TRBD2. Per the germline V gene, CDR1 is SGHAT and CDR2 is FQNNGV. There are 15 residues in the CDR3. V lost 1 base and J lost 5; bases outside the gene matches: 7. The CDR3 loop is CASSLGEGLRETQYF. The CDR3 region has the DNA TGTGCCAGCAGCTTAGGGGAGGGTCTGCGGGAGACCCAGTACTTC.

This chain joins TRBV21-1 and TRBJ2-7; TRBD1 reflects the table's D call only, with no check against the DNA. TRBV21-1 is a pseudogene segment. The CDR3 is made up of 12 amino acids. The CDR3 spells CASPGSNYEQYF. The CDR3, as DNA: TGTGCCAGCCCGGGGTCCAACTACGAGCAGTACTTC.

The V gene is TRBV23-1, the J gene TRBJ2-5, with a possible D match to TRBD1 (5 bases). TRBV23-1 is designated an ORF whose function remains uncertain. Trimming took 10 bases from V and 2 from J, leaving 11 bases between them. The CDR3 extends over 12 amino acids. The CDR3 loop is CANGHRQETQYF. In DNA form, the CDR3 reads TGCGCCAACGGACACCGACAAGAGACCCAGTACTTC.

The chain uses TRBV11-2 and TRBJ2-1, with 7 bases lining up with TRBD1. Germline CDR1 reads SGHAT; CDR2 reads FQNNGV. Trimming removed 1 base from V and 13 bases from J; junction bases left unmatched: 1. The CDR3 totals 11 residues. CDR3 sequence: CASSLGDRQFF. CDR3 nucleotides: TGTGCCAGCAGCTTAGGGGACAGACAGTTCTTC.

The chain recombines TRBV2 with TRBJ2-1, with 9 positions matching TRBD1. The CDR3 consists of 13 residues. Per germline, CDR1 SNHLY and CDR2 FYNNEI. Trimming removed 4 bases from V and 8 bases from J; junction bases left unmatched: 3. CDR3 sequence: CASSGDRAHEQFF. For the CDR3, the DNA is TGTGCCAGCAGTGGGGACAGGGCCCATGAGCAGTTCTTC.

The CDR3 sequence: CASRHKGGSSYNEQFF. The CDR3 DNA is TGTGCCAGCAGGCATAAGGGCGGGAGCTCCTACAATGAGCAGTTCTTC. This rearrangement joins TRBV3-1 to TRBJ2-1; the match to TRBD2 covers 7 bases. Germline V gene data show CDR1 as LGHDT and CDR2 as YNNKEL (reference sequence). The CDR3 extends over 16 amino acids. J was trimmed by 0 bases and V by 6 bases; bases with no gene match: 8.

The J gene is TRBJ2-5, the V gene TRBV15; D is uncertain. The length of the CDR3 is 14 residues. CDR1 LNHNV and CDR2 YYDKDF come from the germline V gene (reference sequence). Between the trimmed V and J ends, which lost 0 bases and 2 bases, there was a span of 7 bases. The CDR3 nucleotides read TGTGCCACCAGCAGAGAACGAAATCAAGAGACCCAGTACTTC. This gives the protein CATSRERNQETQYF. Supplemented by reference TRBV15 and TRBJ2-5, the full variable domain reads DAMVIQNPRYQVTQFGKPVTLSCSQTLNHNVMYWYQQKSSQAPKLLFHYYDKDFNNEADTPDNFQSRRPNTSFCFLDIRSPGLGDTAMYLCATSRERNQETQYFGPGTRLLVL.

The rearrangement links TRBV24-1 to TRBJ2-7; D unclear. Germline-derived CDR1 and CDR2 are KGHDR and SFDVKD. The V end was cut by 7 bases, the J end by 0 bases, with 9 bases between. This CDR3 region has 13 residues. The CDR3 DNA sequence: TGTGCCACCAGGGGAACTTTCTCCTACGAGCAGTACTTC. Protein: CATRGTFSYEQYF.

This chain uses TRBV20-1 with TRBJ2-1; the D is unclear. Trimming shortened V by 6 bases and J by 9 bases, and 21 bases separated the two germline ends. The CDR3 is 14 residues long. Germline V CDR1 and CDR2: DFQATT, SNEGSKA (reference sequence). The CDR3 DNA reads as TGCAGTGCCGACGGCTACTCCCTATCGAGTGAGCAGTTCTTC. This codes for CSADGYSLSSEQFF.

The chain couples TRBV10-3 to TRBJ2-2, with D possibly matching TRBD1 (6 bases). The CDR3 contains 13 residues. Germline V lookup: CDR1 ENHRY, CDR2 SYGVKD. Trimming took off 9 bases at V and 2 bases at J, with 10 bases between the two ends. CDR3 residues: CAMGAVNTGELFF. The CDR3 DNA follows: TGTGCCATGGGGGCAGTAAACACCGGGGAGCTGTTTTTT.

This clonotype was picked up a small number of times. V gene TRBV7-6 combines with J gene TRBJ2-5, with 13 bases aligning to TRBD2. CDR1 and CDR2 (germline): SGHVS, FNYEAQ. J gave up 4 bases and V 1 base, and 6 bases lay outside the gene matches. The CDR3 extends over 17 amino acids. The CDR3: CASSLGRTSGSRETQYF. In nucleotides, the CDR3 is TGTGCCAGCAGCTTAGGACGGACTAGCGGGAGTCGAGAGACCCAGTACTTC.

The chain has TRBV29-1 and TRBJ1-1; 9 nucleotides align to TRBD1. Germline V CDR1 and CDR2: SQVTM, ANQGSEA. The CDR3 sequence is 14 residues long. V was clipped by 6 bases and J by 1 base; unmatched bases: 6. The CDR3, as DNA: TGCAGCGTCGATGGACAGGGGACGAACACTGAAGCTTTCTTT. It encodes CSVDGQGTNTEAFF.

The J gene is TRBJ2-3, the V gene TRBV27, with TRBD2 identical over 8 bases. From germline, CDR1 is MNHEY and CDR2 SMNVEV (reference sequence). Losses at the gene ends were 4 bases for V and 6 bases for J; bases not matched to a gene: 3. The length of the CDR3 is 13 residues. CDR3 sequence (DNA): TGTGCCAGCAGTTGGTCGGGAGGGGATACGCAGTATTTT. It codes for CASSWSGGDTQYF.

This chain uses TRBV28 with TRBJ2-3, with a possible D match to TRBD2 (7 bases). V dropped 5 bases and J dropped 6 bases, with 18 bases sitting between them. The CDR3 extends over 15 amino acids. Looked up from germline, CDR1 is MDHEN and CDR2 is SYDVKM. The CDR3 protein is CASSPPWEGVDTQYF. CDR3 nucleotides: TGTGCCAGCAGTCCCCCGTGGGAGGGGGTCGATACGCAGTATTTT.

The chain carries TRBV29-1 and TRBJ2-1; D gene ambiguous. The germline gives CDR1 SQVTM, CDR2 ANQGSEA. This CDR3 region has 12 residues. V gave up 6 bases and J gave up 7 bases, with 13 bases separating them. CDR3 in DNA: TGCAGCGTCGGACCCCTCGGGAATGAGCAGTTCTTC. It yields the protein CSVGPLGNEQFF.

This chain uses TRBV27 with TRBJ2-5; TRBD1 or TRBD2 may be the D gene (5 bases each). The length of the CDR3 is 14 residues. Trimming cost V 5 bases and J 1 base, with 11 bases left between them. Germline V gene sequence: CDR1 MNHEY, CDR2 SMNVEV (reference sequence). CDR3 region: CASSRDGSQETQYF. In DNA, the CDR3 is TGTGCCAGCAGTCGGGACGGTTCCCAAGAGACCCAGTACTTC.

The J gene is TRBJ2-1, the V gene TRBV3-1; maybe TRBD2 (6 bases). The CDR3 is 15 residues long. Germline V lookup: CDR1 LGHDT, CDR2 YNNKEL (reference sequence). V dropped 4 bases and J dropped 0 bases, with 10 bases sitting between them. CDR3 DNA: TGTGCCAGCAGCCCTGAGCGGGTCTCCTACAATGAGCAGTTCTTC. Its protein is CASSPERVSYNEQFF.

The CDR3 coding sequence is TGTGCCAGCAGTGCCGCGTACGGTCAGAATAACCGATCCTACGAGCAGTACTTC. It is translated as CASSAAYGQNNRSYEQYF. The chain has TRBV25-1 and TRBJ2-7; no firm D call. From germline, CDR1 is MGHDK and CDR2 SYGVNS. The germline V and J ends were trimmed by 4 bases and 1 base, with 23 bases remaining between them. The CDR3 is 18 amino acids.